The next 4 T cell receptor beta chains were all read from a single sample in a study of T cell responses to AZD1222 COVID-19 vaccine (dated by TCRdb to 2020 to 2022). Libraries were constructed by the immunoSEQ multiplex PCR assay. As stored in TCRdb, this immuneACCESS dataset retains in-frame rearrangements with V and J assigned. A fraction of the clones does not appear; measured against another copy, unresolved V genes explain less than half of the discrepancy, and the remainder lacks a known reason. The sample table lists about 120,000 clones, approximately 90% of them with a count of one. The ten largest clones add up to around 4.4% of the sample. The sample's time point label, in plain terms: about 28 days (+/-7) after the second vaccine dose. Taken with the paper, the label for treatment or condition translates to: meningococcal conjugate vaccine given as trial control. Sample: peripheral blood, taken 28 days after the second dose of the MenACWY control vaccine. The receptor set was obtained from an adult who received the MenACWY meningococcal vaccine as a control.

In its sample, this clone was seen once. The DNA of the CDR3 is TGCGCCAGCAGCTTGGTGACAGGTTTGGTGGATGAGCAGTTCTTC. Translating it yields CASSLVTGLVDEQFF. The chain couples TRBV5-1 to TRBJ2-1; D may be TRBD1 (6 bases). In germline, CDR1 is SGHRS, CDR2 YFSETQ. The CDR3 totals 15 residues. Trimming shortened V by 0 bases and J by 8 bases, and 15 bases separated the two germline ends.

The CDR3 reads CASSLVRLQGQETQYF. CDR3 bases: TGTGCCAGCAGCTTAGTTCGGTTACAGGGCCAAGAGACCCAGTACTTC. The rearrangement joins TRBV7-8 to TRBJ2-5; D might be TRBD1 (6 bases). V lost 1 base to trimming and J lost 1 base, with 13 bases between them. In germline, CDR1 is SGHVS, CDR2 FQNEAQ. CDR3 length: 16 amino acids.

V is TRBV19 and J is TRBJ2-6; D is unresolved. In germline, CDR1 is LNHDA, CDR2 SQIVND (reference sequence). CDR3 size: 14 residues. Deletions cut 5 bases from V and 0 bases from J, with 5 bases between. CDR3 DNA: TGTGCCAGTAGTTCGAGCTCTGGGGCCAACGTCCTGACTTTC. Translating it yields CASSSSSGANVLTF.

The chain uses TRBV5-4 and TRBJ2-3; 9 bases map to TRBD2. The CDR3 has 16 amino acids. Per germline, CDR1 SGHNT and CDR2 YYREEE (reference sequence). Trimming took 3 bases from V and 0 from J; bases not matched to a gene: 5. The CDR3 coding sequence is TGTGCCAGCAGCTCCGGGACTAGCATAAGCACAGATACGCAGTATTTT. This translates into CASSSGTSISTDTQYF.